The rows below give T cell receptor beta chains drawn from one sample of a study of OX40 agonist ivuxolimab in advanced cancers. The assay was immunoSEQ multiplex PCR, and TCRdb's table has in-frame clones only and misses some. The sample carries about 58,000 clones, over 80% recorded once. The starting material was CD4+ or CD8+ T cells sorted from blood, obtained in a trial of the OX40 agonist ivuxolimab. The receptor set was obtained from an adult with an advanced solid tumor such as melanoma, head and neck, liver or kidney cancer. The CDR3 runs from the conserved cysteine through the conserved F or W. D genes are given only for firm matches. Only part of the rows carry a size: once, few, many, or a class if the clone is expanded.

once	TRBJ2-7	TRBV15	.	TGTGCCACCAGCAGAGGGGACCACAGCTCCTACGAGCAGTACTTC	CATSRGDHSSYEQYF
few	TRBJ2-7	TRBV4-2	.	TGTGCCAGCAGCCAAGTCTTTACGAGGCAGGGGAGCGACGAGCAGTACTTC	CASSQVFTRQGSDEQYF
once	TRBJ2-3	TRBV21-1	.	TGTGCCAGCAGCAAAGTTGCAGGGGAGGGGGAAACAGATACGCAGTATTTT	CASSKVAGEGETDTQYF
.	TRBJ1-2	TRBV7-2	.	TGTGCCAGCAGCATGACAGCTAACTATGGCTACACCTTC	CASSMTANYGYTF
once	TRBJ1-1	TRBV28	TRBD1	TGTGCCAGCAGTCGACAGGGGGCGTCCTGGTCCGAAGCTTTCTTT	CASSRQGASWSEAFF
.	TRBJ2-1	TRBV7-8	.	TGTGCCAGCAGCCCTAGCTTACAGGGGGGGTACAATGAGCAGTTCTTC	CASSPSLQGGYNEQFF
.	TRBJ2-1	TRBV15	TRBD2	TGTGCCACCAGCAGAGATCTCGCTAGCGGCTACAATGAGCAGTTCTTC	CATSRDLASGYNEQFF
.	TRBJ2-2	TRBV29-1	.	TGCAGCGCGGGACGGGGGCAGAACACCGGGGAGCTGTTTTTT	CSAGRGQNTGELFF
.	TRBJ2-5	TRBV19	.	TGTGCCAGTAGTCCAGGGTCCGAGACCCAGTACTTC	CASSPGSETQYF
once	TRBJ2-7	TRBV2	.	TGTGCCAGCACCGAGACGACCGTGAGTGAGCAGTACTTC	CASTETTVSEQYF
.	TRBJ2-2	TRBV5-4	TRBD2	TGTGCCAGCAGCATCGGGACTAGCGGGGGTACGATCGGGGAGCTGTTTTTT	CASSIGTSGGTIGELFF
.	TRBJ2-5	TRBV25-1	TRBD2	TGTGCCAGCTCCCTAGCGGGAGTCGACACCCAGTACTTC	CASSLAGVDTQYF
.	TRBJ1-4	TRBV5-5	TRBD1	TGTGCCAGCAGCCCTACAGGGGGACACCATAATGAAAAACTGTTTTTT	CASSPTGGHHNEKLFF
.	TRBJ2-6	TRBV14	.	TGTGCCAGCAGCCAAACAGGATCCCAGGGACTTAGTGGGGCCAACGTCCTGACTTTC	CASSQTGSQGLSGANVLTF
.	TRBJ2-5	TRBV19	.	TGTGCCAGTAGTATCAGTGGGATTCAAGAGACCCAGTACTTC	CASSISGIQETQYF
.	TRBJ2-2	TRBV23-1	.	TGCGCCAGCACCCCTGCCGACAGGGACTCAGCCGGGGAGCTGTTTTTT	CASTPADRDSAGELFF
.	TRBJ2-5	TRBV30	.	TGTGCCTGGAATAGGGACTTCCTCGGGACCCAGTACTTC	CAWNRDFLGTQYF
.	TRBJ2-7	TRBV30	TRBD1	TGTGCCTGGAGTGTACTTGGGACAGGGGACCCCTACGAGCAGTACTTC	CAWSVLGTGDPYEQYF
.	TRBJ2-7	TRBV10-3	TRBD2	TGTGCCATCAGTGGGGGACTAGCGGGATCTGGTTACGAGCAGTACTTC	CAISGGLAGSGYEQYF
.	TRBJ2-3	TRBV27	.	TGTGCCAGCAGTTTAAGGGCGGGATTCACAGATACGCAGTATTTT	CASSLRAGFTDTQYF
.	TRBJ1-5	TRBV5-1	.	TGCGCCAGCAGCTGGGAAAGGGGCCAGCCCCAGCATTTT	CASSWERGQPQHF
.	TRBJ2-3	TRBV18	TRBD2	TGTGCCAGCTCACCACCTGCGCTAGCGGGAGGGACGCAGTATTTT	CASSPPALAGGTQYF
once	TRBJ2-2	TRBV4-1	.	TGCGCCAGCAGCCAAGATATGCTTCAGGGGGGGAACACCGGGGAGCTGTTTTTT	CASSQDMLQGGNTGELFF
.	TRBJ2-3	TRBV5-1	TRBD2	TGCGCCAGCAGTCTGAACGTGGGACTAGCGGGTAGCACAGATACGCAGTATTTT	CASSLNVGLAGSTDTQYF
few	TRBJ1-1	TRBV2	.	TGTGCCAGCAGTGCACAGGGAGCTGAAGCTTTCTTT	CASSAQGAEAFF
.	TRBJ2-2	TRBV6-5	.	TGTGCCAGCAGTTACCAGGGGGGCGGCACCGGGGAGCTGTTTTTT	CASSYQGGGTGELFF
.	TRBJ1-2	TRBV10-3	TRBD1	TGTGCCATCAGTGGCAGGGGGAACTATGGCTACACCTTC	CAISGRGNYGYTF